The 23 T cell receptor beta chains below were found in one sample sequenced in a study of OX40 agonist ivuxolimab in advanced cancers. The assay was immunoSEQ multiplex PCR, and TCRdb's table has in-frame clones only and misses some. The sample carries about 58,000 clones, roughly 86% recorded once. The sequenced sample was CD4+ or CD8+ T cells sorted from blood, obtained in a trial of the OX40 agonist ivuxolimab. Source of these receptors: an adult with an advanced solid tumor such as melanoma, head and neck, liver or kidney cancer.

The rearrangement joins TRBV27 to TRBJ2-3, with 8 bases fitting TRBD1. The CDR3 covers 15 residues. Germline V lookup: CDR1 MNHEY, CDR2 SMNVEV (reference sequence). With 5 bases clipped from V and 1 base from J, the junction kept 5 bases outside the gene matches. CDR3 nucleotide sequence: TGTGCCAGCAGTACGGACAGGGCCCGCACAGATACGCAGTATTTT. Its translation is CASSTDRARTDTQYF.

The gene calls are TRBV7-2 and TRBJ1-3; D ambiguous. Germline-derived CDR1 and CDR2 are SGHTA and FQGNSA. The CDR3 contains 17 residues. Trimming pared 1 base from V and 1 base from J, leaving 14 bases between. CDR3: CASSLGAASASGNTIYF. CDR3 nucleotide sequence: TGTGCCAGCAGCTTAGGGGCGGCCTCGGCGTCTGGAAACACCATATATTTT.

The chain links TRBV27 to TRBJ2-7; D uncertain. Trimming removed 5 bases from V and 4 bases from J, with 18 bases in between. The CDR3 length is 15 residues. The germline gives CDR1 MNHEY, CDR2 SMNVEV (reference sequence). As DNA, the CDR3 is TGTGCCAGCAGTAGACTCCGGGCGGTCGGGTACGAGCAGTACTTC. It encodes CASSRLRAVGYEQYF.

The CDR3 region is CASSIRDRGYEQYF. CDR3 nucleotide sequence: TGTGCCAGCAGCATCCGGGACAGAGGCTACGAGCAGTACTTC. The rearrangement joins TRBV7-2 to TRBJ2-7; 7 bases map to TRBD1. Germline assignment: CDR1 SGHTA and CDR2 FQGNSA. Trimming cost V 5 bases and J 3 bases; bases outside gene matches: 7. CDR3 length: 14 residues.

This rearrangement joins TRBV12-5 to TRBJ1-2; 8 positions match TRBD1. The junction had 31 bases not matched to a gene; V was cut back by 5 bases and J by 8 bases. Per the germline V gene, CDR1 is LGHNT and CDR2 is FRNRAP. The CDR3 covers 21 residues. The CDR3 DNA is TGTGCTAGTGGTAAGGGGGTCTCTCCGGGACAGGTCCAGAGGCTATGGATGGGCTACACCTTC. Its translation is CASGKGVSPGQVQRLWMGYTF.

The chain has TRBV4-2 and TRBJ1-5, with D possibly TRBD1 on 6 matching bases. V lost 3 bases, J lost 1 base, and 10 bases lay in between. CDR3 length: 15 residues. Germline assignment: CDR1 LGHNA and CDR2 YNFKEQ. The CDR3, as DNA: TGTGCCAGCAGCCAGTCAGGGGCCAGCAATCAGCCCCAGCATTTT. This encodes CASSQSGASNQPQHF.

The chain couples TRBV27 to TRBJ1-2; D gene ambiguous. Germline CDR1 MNHEY, CDR2 SMNVEV (reference sequence). The length of the CDR3 is 13 residues. The V end was cut by 4 bases, the J end by 3 bases, with 9 bases between. The CDR3 loop reads CASSSHMDYGYTF. In DNA form, the CDR3 reads TGTGCCAGCAGTTCCCACATGGACTATGGCTACACCTTC.

The CDR3 reads CASSQKGGGGLSSYEQYF. Here the CDR3 DNA reads TGTGCCAGCAGCCAAAAAGGGGGAGGAGGACTTAGCTCCTACGAGCAGTACTTC. The chain couples TRBV4-2 to TRBJ2-7; D assignment may be TRBD1 or TRBD2 (6 bases each). The CDR3 covers 18 residues. Germline V lookup: CDR1 LGHNA, CDR2 YNFKEQ. Trimming took 2 bases from V and 0 from J, leaving 20 bases between them.

The chain carries TRBV19 and TRBJ1-4; D remains ambiguous. The germline V gene encodes CDR1 LNHDA and CDR2 SQIVND (reference sequence). V lost 4 bases, J lost 3 bases, and 15 bases lay in between. The CDR3 is 16 residues long. The CDR3 protein is CASSRSEASANEKLFF. The CDR3 DNA follows: TGTGCCAGTAGTAGATCGGAGGCGTCTGCTAATGAAAAACTGTTTTTT.

This chain uses TRBV21-1 with TRBJ1-6; the D call of TRBD1 is as the table states it, not checked on the DNA. TRBV21-1 is assigned pseudogene status. This CDR3 region has 17 residues. CDR3 sequence (DNA): TGTGCCAGCAGCAAAGCCCCCAGGACAGGGAGGAATTCACCCCTCCACTTT. It is translated as CASSKAPRTGRNSPLHF.

The rearrangement joins TRBV30 to TRBJ1-6; D gene unclear. The V gene's germline CDR1 is GTSNPN and CDR2 SVGIG (reference sequence). This CDR3 contains 13 residues. Trimming cost V 7 bases and J 7 bases, with 14 bases left between them. The CDR3: CASNLWRNSPLHF. CDR3 bases: TGTGCCTCCAACCTCTGGAGGAATTCACCCCTCCACTTT.

The chain has TRBV18 and TRBJ2-3; D perhaps matches TRBD2 (5 bases). The CDR3 loop spans 15 amino acids. Germline values: CDR1 KGHSH, CDR2 LQKENI. The V and J ends lost 1 base and 0 bases respectively, with 8 bases between them. The CDR3 is CASSPREGSTDTQYF. The CDR3 nucleotides are TGTGCCAGCTCACCACGTGAGGGTAGCACAGATACGCAGTATTTT. The complete variable domain, with remaining parts taken from reference TRBV18 and TRBJ2-3, reads NAGVMQNPRHLVRRRGQEARLRCSPMKGHSHVYWYRQLPEEGLKFMVYLQKENIIDESGMPKERFSAEFPKEGPSILRIQQVVRGDSAAYFCASSPREGSTDTQYFGPGTRLTVL.

The V call is TRBV29-1, the J call TRBJ1-1; D is possibly TRBD1 (6 bases). The CDR3 has 11 amino acids. The V end lost 7 bases, the J end lost 6 bases, and 12 bases lay between the germline ends. Germline loops: CDR1 SQVTM, CDR2 ANQGSEA. CDR3 nucleotide sequence: TGCAGCGCTGACAGGCGGTCTGAAGCTTTCTTT. Its translation: CSADRRSEAFF. The complete variable domain, with remaining parts taken from reference TRBV29-1 and TRBJ1-1, reads SAVISQKPSRDICQRGTSLTIQCQVDSQVTMMFWYRQQPGQSLTLIATANQGSEATYESGFVIDKFPISRPNLTFSTLTVSNMSPEDSSIYLCSADRRSEAFFGQGTRLTVV.

This clone was picked up a small number of times. The chain links TRBV4-1 to TRBJ2-1, with a weak D call TRBD1 (5 bases). The V and J ends lost 1 base and 0 bases respectively, with 13 bases between them. From germline, CDR1 is MGHRA and CDR2 YSYEKL. CDR3 length equals 17 residues. The CDR3 DNA reads as TGCGCCAGCAGCCAAGCTCTGGGGCCCAGCTCCTACAATGAGCAGTTCTTC. This translates into CASSQALGPSSYNEQFF.

The J gene is TRBJ1-5, the V gene TRBV5-5; D is perhaps TRBD1 (5 bases). Germline V gene sequence: CDR1 SGHKS, CDR2 YYEKEE (reference sequence). V lost 0 bases, J lost 7 bases, and 14 bases lay in between. CDR3 length: 15 amino acids. The CDR3 sequence is CASSLGSQGWQPQHF. The CDR3 bases are TGTGCCAGCAGCTTGGGGTCGCAGGGCTGGCAGCCCCAGCATTTT.

About this clone: The same CDR3 arises from other DNA sequences in this sample as well. CDR3 residues: CASSLEVLGGNTEAFF. The DNA for the CDR3 is TGTGCCAGCAGCTTGGAAGTGTTGGGAGGGAACACTGAAGCTTTCTTT. The genes are TRBV5-4 and TRBJ1-1; no reliable D call. The CDR3 extends over 16 amino acids. Trimming pared 0 bases from V and 1 base from J, leaving 13 bases between. Germline V gene lookup returns CDR1 SGHNT and CDR2 YYREEE (reference sequence).

V usage is TRBV7-2 and J usage is TRBJ2-7, with 15 bases matching TRBD2. The germline gives CDR1 SGHTA, CDR2 FQGNSA. The CDR3 runs 17 residues. J was trimmed by 2 bases and V by 6 bases; bases with no gene match: 8. DNA of the CDR3: TGTGCCAGCAGAGGGACTAGCGGGGGGCTGGAAACCTACGAGCAGTACTTC. It encodes CASRGTSGGLETYEQYF.

V gene TRBV2 combines with J gene TRBJ2-2, with TRBD1 matching 9 bases. Trimming at V came to 11 bases and at J to 4 bases, leaving 5 bases not matched to a gene. The CDR3 spans 13 residues. Germline V gives CDR1 SNHLY, CDR2 FYNNEI. The chain's CDR3 is CAFGTGRTGELFF. DNA of the CDR3: TGTGCCTTCGGGACAGGGCGCACCGGGGAGCTGTTTTTT.

The genes are TRBV7-2 and TRBJ1-4, with D possibly TRBD1 on 5 matching bases. The CDR3 loop spans 15 amino acids. V was clipped by 1 base and J by 5 bases, with 11 bases between them. Looked up from germline, CDR1 is SGHTA and CDR2 is FQGNSA. The CDR3 loop is CASSLVRGGNEKLFF. CDR3 DNA: TGTGCCAGCAGCTTAGTAAGGGGCGGGAATGAAAAACTGTTTTTT.

The chain employs TRBV19 and TRBJ2-2; D is ambiguous. The germline V and J ends were trimmed by 5 bases and 1 base, with 11 bases remaining between them. Looked up from germline, CDR1 is LNHDA and CDR2 is SQIVND (reference sequence). The CDR3 contains 15 residues. The CDR3 loop reads CASSALWRNTGELFF. The DNA of the CDR3 is TGTGCCAGTAGTGCCCTTTGGCGGAACACCGGGGAGCTGTTTTTT.

This clone was found a few times. This chain connects TRBV6-4 to TRBJ1-6; D is possibly TRBD1 (6 bases). From germline, CDR1 is MRHNA and CDR2 SNTAGT. Trimming took off 6 bases at V and 10 bases at J, with 16 bases between the two ends. There are 14 residues in the CDR3. The CDR3 DNA sequence: TGTGCCAGCAGCGCTACAGGGACCAGCTCACCCCTCCACTTT. As protein: CASSATGTSSPLHF.

The CDR3 reads CASSRDRTPSTDTQYF. For the CDR3, the DNA is TGCGCCAGCAGTCGGGACAGGACCCCTAGCACAGATACGCAGTATTTT. The chain carries TRBV5-1 and TRBJ2-3; the match to TRBD1 covers 8 bases. The CDR3 runs to 16 residues. V was pared by 5 bases and J by 0 bases, with 8 bases of the junction left unmatched. Germline lookup yields CDR1 SGHRS and CDR2 YFSETQ.

V is TRBV11-1 and J is TRBJ1-2; no clear D. CDR1 is SGHAT, CDR2 FQDESV, per germline (reference sequence). V gave up 2 bases and J gave up 1 base, with 5 bases separating them. The CDR3 has 13 amino acids. CDR3 sequence: CASSLNRNYGYTF. The CDR3 nucleotides are TGTGCCAGCAGCTTAAATCGTAACTATGGCTACACCTTC.